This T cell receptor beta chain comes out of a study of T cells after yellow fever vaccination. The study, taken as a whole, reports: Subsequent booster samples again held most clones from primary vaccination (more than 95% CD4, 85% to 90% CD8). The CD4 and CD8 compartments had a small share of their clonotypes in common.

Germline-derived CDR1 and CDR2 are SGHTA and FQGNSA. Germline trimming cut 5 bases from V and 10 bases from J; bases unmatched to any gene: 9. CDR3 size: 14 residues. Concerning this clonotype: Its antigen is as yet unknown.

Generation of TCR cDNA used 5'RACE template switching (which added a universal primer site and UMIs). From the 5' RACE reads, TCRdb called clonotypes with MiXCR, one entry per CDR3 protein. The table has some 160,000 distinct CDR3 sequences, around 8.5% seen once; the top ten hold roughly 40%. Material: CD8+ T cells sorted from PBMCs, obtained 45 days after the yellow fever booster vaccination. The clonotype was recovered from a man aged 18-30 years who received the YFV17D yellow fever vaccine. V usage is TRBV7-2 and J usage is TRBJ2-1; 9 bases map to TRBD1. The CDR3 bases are TGTGCCAGCAGCCCATGGGACAGGGATTCCGAGCAGTTCTTC. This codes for CASSPWDRDSEQFF.